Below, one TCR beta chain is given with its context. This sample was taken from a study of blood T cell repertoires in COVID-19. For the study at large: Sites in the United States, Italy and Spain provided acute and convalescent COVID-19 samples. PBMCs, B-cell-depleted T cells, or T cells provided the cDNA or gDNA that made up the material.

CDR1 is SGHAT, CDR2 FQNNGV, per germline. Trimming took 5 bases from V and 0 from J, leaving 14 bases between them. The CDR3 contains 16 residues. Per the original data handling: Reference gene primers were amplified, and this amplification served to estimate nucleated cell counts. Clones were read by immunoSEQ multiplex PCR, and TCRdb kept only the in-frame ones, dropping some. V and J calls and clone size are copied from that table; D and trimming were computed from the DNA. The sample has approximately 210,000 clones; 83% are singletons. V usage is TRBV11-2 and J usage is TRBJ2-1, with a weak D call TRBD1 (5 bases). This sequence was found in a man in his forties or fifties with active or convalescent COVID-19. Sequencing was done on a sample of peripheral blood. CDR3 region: CASSPDPGFSYNEQFF. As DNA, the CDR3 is TGTGCCAGCAGCCCCGATCCAGGGTTCTCCTACAATGAGCAGTTCTTC.